This T cell receptor beta chain was obtained from a study of long-term antiretroviral therapy in people with HIV. Study details: In the earliest collections, sampling predates the 2015 immediate-ART recommendation by about a decade.

The study's findings and limits: Diversity increased after ART yet remained lower than in transplant donor controls. Controls exceeded HIV repertoires in CDR3 length range.

Trimming cost V 7 bases and J 4 bases, with 13 bases left between them. Germline values: CDR1 GTSNPN, CDR2 SVGIG (reference sequence). CDR3 length: 12 residues. Concerning this clone: Its antigen is undetermined.

Run at survey level, the immunoSEQ assay was version v3.0. The data were produced by immunoSEQ multiplex PCR, yet TCRdb's version contains in-frame clones alone and is incomplete. The repertoire holds some 11,000 clones, with 60% to 85% as singletons. Source: unsorted PBMCs, taken 0.8 years before starting antiretroviral therapy. The chain joins TRBV30 to TRBJ1-2; maybe TRBD1 (5 bases). The TCR sequence derives from a woman in her thirties or forties with HIV. The CDR3: CASPGPGYGYTF. The CDR3 region has the DNA TGTGCCTCCCCGGGACCTGGCTATGGCTACACCTTC. The full variable domain, with the rest looked up from reference TRBV30 and TRBJ1-2, is SQTIHQWPATLVQPVGSPLSLECTVEGTSNPNLYWYRQAAGRGLQLLFYSVGIGQISSEVPQNLSASRPQDRQFILSSKKLLLSDSGFYLCASPGPGYGYTFGSGTRLTVV.